These 2 T cell receptor beta chains were all obtained from the same sample, sequenced in a study of spatial heterogeneity in lung cancer. TCRdb redid the calling of the 5' RACE reads with MiXCR, one entry per CDR3 protein. The data hold about 26,000 distinct CDR3 sequences, with 13% observed a single time. Time point here: sample taken at primary tumor resection. Unsorted samples of tumor, nontumor lung or frozen PBMC had their whole RNA sequenced. The material sequenced was PBMCs, taken at surgery. Receptors were obtained from a female donor with early-stage non-small cell lung cancer.

This clonotype showed up many times. This chain connects TRBV10-2 to TRBJ2-3, with 7 bases aligning to TRBD2. Germline assignment: CDR1 WSHSY and CDR2 SAAADI. The CDR3 sequence is 14 residues long. The V gene end was trimmed by 6 bases and the J gene end by 4 bases; junction bases not matched to a gene: 7. CDR3 sequence reads: CASRGLGQADTQYF. CDR3 coding DNA: TGCGCCAGCAGAGGACTAGGTCAAGCAGATACGCAGTATTTT.

This clonotype was counted ten times or more. V and J are TRBV3-1 and TRBJ2-7; 8 bases agree with TRBD2. From germline, CDR1 is LGHDT and CDR2 YNNKEL (reference sequence). The CDR3 contains 15 residues. V shed 1 base and J 4 bases; nucleotides not matched to a gene: 6. The CDR3 sequence is CASSQGVAGRYEQYV. The CDR3 nucleotides read TGTGCCAGCAGCCAAGGCGTAGCGGGGCGGTACGAGCAGTACGTC.